A single sample gave rise to the 27 T cell receptor beta chains below, sequenced in a study of T cell responses to AZD1222 COVID-19 vaccine. Clones were read by immunoSEQ multiplex PCR, and TCRdb kept only the in-frame ones, dropping some. The repertoire includes about 130,000 clones, roughly 91% of them detected once, and about 4.5% sits in the top ten. The sample was peripheral blood, taken on day 0 of MenACWY control vaccination. Receptors were obtained from an adult in good health.

The genes are TRBV29-1 and TRBJ1-4; 7 bases fit TRBD1. Germline CDR1 SQVTM, CDR2 ANQGSEA. This CDR3 is 12 amino acids long. Germline trimming cut 3 bases from V and 8 bases from J; bases unmatched to any gene: 3. The CDR3 DNA is TGCAGCGTTGAGAGGGACAGCGAAAAACTGTTTTTT. The encoded protein is CSVERDSEKLFF.

V and J are TRBV9 and TRBJ1-5, with D unresolved. Looked up from germline, CDR1 is SGDLS and CDR2 is YYNGEE. V was cut by 0 bases and J by 0 bases, with 7 bases left in between. The CDR3 runs to 15 residues. The CDR3 region has the DNA TGTGCCAGCAGCGTAGATTACAATAGCAATCAGCCCCAGCATTTT. As protein: CASSVDYNSNQPQHF.

The genes are TRBV15 and TRBJ1-2; D might be TRBD1 (6 bases). The CDR3 runs to 13 residues. Looked up from germline, CDR1 is LNHNV and CDR2 is YYDKDF (reference sequence). Trimming removed 1 base at V and 6 bases at J, with 9 bases between. The CDR3 region is CATSRAQGHGYTF. The CDR3 nucleotides read TGTGCCACCAGCAGAGCACAGGGACATGGCTACACCTTC.

The chain has TRBV5-6 and TRBJ1-2; D unresolved. The CDR3 loop spans 13 amino acids. Trimming cost V 2 bases and J 8 bases, with 13 bases left between them. Germline V gene data show CDR1 as SGHDT and CDR2 as YYEEEE. The CDR3 sequence is CASSFRSSGGYTF. Here the CDR3 DNA reads TGTGCCAGCAGCTTCCGTAGTTCAGGAGGCTACACCTTC. Based on the CDR3 plus reference TRBV5-6 and TRBJ1-2, the full variable domain is DAGVTQSPTHLIKTRGQQVTLRCSPKSGHDTVSWYQQALGQGPQFIFQYYEEEERQRGNFPDRFSGHQFPNYSSELNVNALLLGDSALYLCASSFRSSGGYTFGSGTRLTVV.

This clone has a single count. This sequence joins TRBV7-2 and TRBJ2-5, with D possibly matching TRBD1 (6 bases). Germline V gene data show CDR1 as SGHTA and CDR2 as FQGNSA. Trimming left V 0 bases short and J 2 bases short, with 10 bases between. There are 15 residues in the CDR3. The CDR3, as DNA: TGTGCCAGCAGCTTAGCCCGGACAGTTCAAGAGACCCAGTACTTC. Residues: CASSLARTVQETQYF. The full variable domain, in which reference TRBV7-2 and TRBJ2-5 provide the parts outside the CDR3, is GAGVSQSPSNKVTEKGKDVELRCDPISGHTALYWYRQSLGQGLEFLIYFQGNSAPDKSGLPSDRFSAERTGGSVSTLTIQRTQQEDSAVYLCASSLARTVQETQYFGPGTRLLVL.

This clone was detected once. CDR3 sequence reads: CASSMGHNYEQYV. The CDR3 DNA reads as TGTGCCAGTAGTATGGGACATAACTACGAGCAGTACGTC. The rearrangement joins TRBV19 to TRBJ2-7, with TRBD1 as a possible D gene (6 bases). CDR1 is LNHDA, CDR2 SQIVND, per germline (reference sequence). V was pared by 3 bases and J by 3 bases, with 9 bases between. The CDR3 consists of 13 residues.

The rearrangement uses TRBV24-1 and TRBJ2-1, with 11 bases fitting TRBD2. Trimming took 4 bases from V and 9 from J; bases not matched to a gene: 7. CDR1 is KGHDR, CDR2 SFDVKD, per germline. The CDR3 contains 15 residues. The chain's CDR3 is CATSDPTSGAGEQFF. Here the CDR3 DNA reads TGTGCCACCAGTGACCCGACTAGCGGGGCGGGTGAGCAGTTCTTC.

The rearrangement joins TRBV28 to TRBJ1-4; D is ambiguous. V lost 6 bases and J 0 bases, leaving 11 bases between the germline ends. CDR1 MDHEN and CDR2 SYDVKM come from the germline V gene. The CDR3 contains 15 residues. CDR3 residues: CASRPVGATNEKLFF. CDR3 DNA: TGTGCCAGCAGGCCGGTCGGAGCAACTAATGAAAAACTGTTTTTT.

This chain uses TRBV5-1 with TRBJ1-4; tentative D call: TRBD1 (6 bases). Germline CDR1 and CDR2: SGHRS and YFSETQ. The CDR3 is made up of 15 amino acids. Deletions cut 4 bases from V and 5 bases from J, with 15 bases between. CDR3 amino acids: CASSLEGGGNEKLFF. The DNA for the CDR3 is TGCGCCAGCAGCCTCGAGGGGGGTGGGAATGAAAAACTGTTTTTT.

This sequence joins TRBV28 and TRBJ1-2; D is unclear. The germline V gene encodes CDR1 MDHEN and CDR2 SYDVKM. This CDR3 contains 13 residues. With 2 bases removed from V and 1 base from J, the gap between germline ends came to 5 bases. As DNA, the CDR3 is TGTGCCAGCAGTTTACACATTAACTATGGCTACACCTTC. Translating it yields CASSLHINYGYTF.

The V call is TRBV6-2 or TRBV6-3, the J call TRBJ1-6, with D unclear. There are 15 residues in the CDR3. V was shortened by 2 bases and J by 7 bases, with 12 bases between the two germline ends. Germline CDR1 MNHEY, CDR2 SVGEGT. The CDR3, as DNA: TGTGCCAGCAGTTACAGCGGTTGGGAGAATTCACCCCTCCACTTT. It codes for CASSYSGWENSPLHF.

The chain has TRBV21-1 and TRBJ1-1. TRBV21-1 is shown as a pseudogene. This CDR3 region has 13 residues. The CDR3 loop is CATRLDFGPEAFF. For the CDR3, the DNA is TGTGCCACCCGACTAGATTTTGGCCCTGAAGCTTTCTTT.

The rearrangement joins TRBV6-5 to TRBJ1-1, with D possibly TRBD1 on 5 matching bases. Between the trimmed V and J ends, which lost 2 bases and 5 bases, there was a span of 9 bases. Germline CDR1 and CDR2: MNHEY and SVGAGI. The CDR3 loop spans 13 amino acids. This CDR3 is CASSYREGTEAFF. The CDR3 DNA follows: TGTGCCAGCAGTTACAGGGAGGGGACTGAAGCTTTCTTT.

The V and J genes are TRBV14 and TRBJ2-7, with 8 bases aligning to TRBD1. Germline assignment: CDR1 SGHDN and CDR2 FVKESK. The CDR3 totals 14 residues. V trimming: 4 bases; J trimming: 3 bases; junction bases outside the gene matches: 5. CDR3 in DNA: TGTGCCAGCAGCCGTGACAGGGGTAACTACGAGCAGTACTTC. Protein: CASSRDRGNYEQYF.

This sequence joins TRBV4-3 and TRBJ1-2, with 8 bases lining up with TRBD1. Germline V gene sequence: CDR1 LGHNA, CDR2 YSLEER. Trimming took 8 bases from V and 7 from J; bases not matched to a gene: 12. This CDR3 has 14 amino acids. This chain's CDR3 is CASSRTGQLTGYTF. In DNA form, the CDR3 reads TGCGCCAGCTCTCGGACAGGGCAACTTACTGGCTACACCTTC.

The chain is built from TRBV10-1 and TRBJ2-3; a possible D gene is TRBD1 (6 bases). The CDR3 length is 13 residues. The ends were cut back, 4 bases at V and 5 bases at J, with 10 bases in the middle. Germline V gives CDR1 WNHNN, CDR2 SYGVQD (reference sequence). This CDR3 reads CASSATGRDTQYF. The CDR3 bases are TGCGCCAGCAGTGCGACAGGTAGAGATACGCAGTATTTT.

The chain uses TRBV11-2 and TRBJ2-7; D remains ambiguous. V lost 3 bases, J lost 2 bases, and 14 bases lay in between. Per the germline V gene, CDR1 is SGHAT and CDR2 is FQNNGV. The CDR3 is made up of 15 amino acids. CDR3: CASSLTIFGAYEQYV. The CDR3 region has the DNA TGTGCCAGCAGCTTGACCATCTTTGGGGCCTACGAGCAGTACGTC.

The rearrangement links TRBV29-1 to TRBJ2-3; the match to TRBD2 covers 10 bases. CDR3 length equals 14 residues. Germline V gives CDR1 SQVTM, CDR2 ANQGSEA. After removal of 4 bases from V and 5 bases from J, the junction contained 6 bases not matched to a gene. CDR3: CSVVLAGGGDTQYF. DNA for the CDR3: TGCAGCGTTGTCTTAGCGGGAGGCGGAGATACGCAGTATTTT.

The V call is TRBV24-1, the J call TRBJ2-5, with 7 positions matching TRBD2. This CDR3 is built from 14 residues. Per the germline V gene, CDR1 is KGHDR and CDR2 is SFDVKD. V shed 1 base and J 2 bases; nucleotides not matched to a gene: 0. The CDR3 region is CATSDFGGQETQYF. The CDR3 coding sequence is TGTGCCACCAGTGATTTCGGGGGGCAAGAGACCCAGTACTTC.

The chain uses TRBV28 and TRBJ2-6; D is ambiguous. The CDR3 spans 14 residues. Germline V CDR1 and CDR2: MDHEN, SYDVKM. V was cut by 6 bases and J by 4 bases, with 10 bases left in between. CDR3 sequence: CASRDTAGANVLTF. In DNA, the CDR3 is TGTGCCAGCAGAGATACTGCAGGGGCCAACGTCCTGACTTTC.

The chain uses TRBV5-4 and TRBJ2-3; a possible D gene is TRBD1 (5 bases). This CDR3 region has 15 residues. Trimming took 4 bases from V and 3 from J, leaving 15 bases between them. CDR1 SGHNT and CDR2 YYREEE come from the germline V gene (reference sequence). The CDR3 DNA reads as TGTGCCAGCAGCATTATAGGGGAAGGAACAGATACGCAGTATTTT. Translation: CASSIIGEGTDTQYF. Variable domain in full (rest from reference TRBV5-4 and TRBJ2-3): ETGVTQSPTHLIKTRGQQVTLRCSSQSGHNTVSWYQQALGQGPQFIFQYYREEENGRGNFPPRFSGLQFPNYSSELNVNALELDDSALYLCASSIIGEGTDTQYFGPGTRLTVL.

This clone was picked up one time. One end of the junction varies from germline; a read error may be responsible. This sequence joins TRBV20-1 and TRBJ2-7; TRBD2 aligns across 7 bases. Per germline, CDR1 DFQATT and CDR2 SNEGSKA (reference sequence). The CDR3 is 15 residues long. CDR3 nucleotides: TGCAGTCCTAGTCACCCGGGAGGTTTCTCCTACGAGCAGTACTTC. Translated: CSPSHPGGFSYEQYF.

The chain has TRBV7-8 and TRBJ1-2, with D possibly matching TRBD1 (6 bases). Germline V gene data show CDR1 as SGHVS and CDR2 as FQNEAQ. This CDR3 is 14 amino acids long. V shed 5 bases and J shed 5 bases, with 15 bases lying between them. As DNA, the CDR3 is TGTGCCAGCAGCCTCGGACAGATCTTGTATGGCTACACCTTC. Its protein is CASSLGQILYGYTF.

The rearrangement links TRBV7-6 to TRBJ2-7; TRBD1 matches 7 bases. The germline V gene has CDR1 SGHVS and CDR2 FNYEAQ. This CDR3 comprises 12 residues. With 5 bases clipped from V and 5 bases from J, the junction kept 3 bases outside the gene matches. The CDR3 loop is CASSVDRDEQYF. CDR3 nucleotides: TGTGCCAGCAGCGTCGACAGGGACGAGCAGTACTTC.

The V and J genes are TRBV30 and TRBJ1-5; D perhaps matches TRBD1 (5 bases). The CDR3 sequence is 15 residues long. Trimming removed 3 bases from V and 4 bases from J, with 16 bases in between. CDR1 and CDR2 from the germline V gene are GTSNPN and SVGIG (reference sequence). In nucleotides, the CDR3 is TGTGCCTGGAGCCGTTTTCAGGGTGGGAATCAGCCCCAGCATTTT. Protein: CAWSRFQGGNQPQHF.

This clone has only a few counts. This chain joins TRBV4-1 and TRBJ2-7, with D possibly being TRBD2 (5 bases). The V and J ends lost 1 base and 4 bases respectively, with 14 bases between them. The CDR3 is 15 residues long. From germline, CDR1 is MGHRA and CDR2 YSYEKL. This CDR3 reads CASSQVLEVGYEQYF. DNA for the CDR3: TGCGCCAGCAGCCAAGTTCTGGAGGTGGGGTACGAGCAGTACTTC.

The chain has TRBV5-1 and TRBJ1-2, with 8 positions matching TRBD1. The CDR3 is 16 residues long. The V gene's germline CDR1 is SGHRS and CDR2 YFSETQ. V was pared by 0 bases and J by 4 bases, with 8 bases of the junction left unmatched. The CDR3 DNA reads as TGCGCCAGCAGCTTGGGGGGGACAGGATCGTCCTATGGCTACACCTTC. This sequence encodes CASSLGGTGSSYGYTF.